This T cell receptor beta chain originates from a study of shared clonotypes between healthy human individuals. There are 15 residues in the CDR3. J was trimmed by 6 bases and V by 1 base; bases with no gene match: 6. The germline gives CDR1 GTSNPN, CDR2 SVGIG (reference sequence). The data were produced by immunoSEQ multiplex PCR, yet TCRdb's version contains in-frame clones alone and is incomplete. The sample includes nearly 1,000,000 clones, approximately 80% of them seen just once. The J gene is TRBJ1-6, the V gene TRBV30; 7 bases align to TRBD1. The material sequenced was memory CD4+ T cells sorted from blood. Subset denoted: CD45RA-negative fraction. The TCR sequence derives from a young man in good health. The CDR3 nucleotides are TGTGCCTGGAGTGCACCGGACAGGCTTAATTCACCCCTCCACTTT. Translation gives CAWSAPDRLNSPLHF.